These 16 T cell receptor beta chains share one sample of origin, sequenced in a study of cytotoxic CD8 clonotypes in ibrutinib-treated CLL. Sequencing used immunoSEQ multiplex PCR; TCRdb keeps in-frame clones, though not all of them. The sample shows about 40,000 clones, around 70% of them seen only once. Sequencing used PBMCs, obtained at disease progression, from a patient treated with ibrutinib. The origin of the receptors is a human donor with chronic lymphocytic leukemia.

This chain joins TRBV5-6 and TRBJ1-6; D gene ambiguous. Germline lookup yields CDR1 SGHDT and CDR2 YYEEEE. This CDR3 is built from 14 residues. V gave up 0 bases and J gave up 7 bases, with 8 bases separating them. The CDR3 nucleotides read TGTGCCAGCAGCTTGGAGGTTAGGAATTCACCCCTCCACTTT. This translates into CASSLEVRNSPLHF.

V and J are TRBV23-1 and TRBJ2-1; a possible D gene is TRBD1 (6 bases). TRBV23-1 qualifies as an ORF whose function is uncertain. This CDR3 is built from 11 residues. The germline V and J ends were trimmed by 3 bases and 14 bases, with 11 bases remaining between them. The CDR3 nucleotides read TGCGCCAGCAGTCATACAGGGTTGGAGTTCTTC. Residues: CASSHTGLEFF.

With respect to this clone: One end of the junction is discordant with germline, which a read error may explain. The gene calls are TRBV18 and TRBJ1-1; unclear D gene. Germline lookup yields CDR1 KGHSH and CDR2 LQKENI. This CDR3 region has 14 residues. The CDR3 sequence is CASSPGPMNTEASF. The CDR3 region has the DNA TGTGCCAGCTCACCAGGGCCCATGAACACTGAAGCTTCCTTT.

The V call is TRBV10-2, the J call TRBJ2-1, with 7 nucleotides matching TRBD1. The germline V gene encodes CDR1 WSHSY and CDR2 SAAADI. This CDR3 comprises 16 residues. V trimming: 2 bases; J trimming: 2 bases; junction bases outside the gene matches: 6. The DNA of the CDR3 is TGCGCCAGCAGTGAGAAGGGACAGATCACCTACAATGAGCAGTTCTTC. It yields the protein CASSEKGQITYNEQFF.

The CDR3 DNA is TGTGCCAGCAGCGTCACAGGGGGCGTCGTCACCGGGGAGCTGTTTTTT. It encodes CASSVTGGVVTGELFF. This chain uses TRBV9 with TRBJ2-2, with 9 positions matching TRBD1. J was trimmed by 4 bases and V by 2 bases; bases with no gene match: 6. CDR1 SGDLS and CDR2 YYNGEE come from the germline V gene. The CDR3 runs 16 residues.

The V call is TRBV19, the J call TRBJ1-2, with 7 bases aligning to TRBD1. CDR3 length: 12 residues. The germline CDR1 and CDR2 sequences are LNHDA and SQIVND (reference sequence). V trimming: 7 bases; J trimming: 8 bases; junction bases outside the gene matches: 7. The CDR3 protein is CASTLTGLGYTF. CDR3 in DNA: TGTGCCAGTACCCTGACAGGGCTAGGCTACACCTTC.

J is TRBJ2-6 and V is TRBV7-8; D remains ambiguous. The length of the CDR3 is 16 residues. The V gene's germline CDR1 is SGHVS and CDR2 FQNEAQ. Trimming left V 5 bases short and J 0 bases short, with 11 bases between. This CDR3 reads CASSPDLLSGANVLTF. The CDR3 DNA reads TGTGCCAGCAGCCCGGACCTTCTCTCTGGGGCCAACGTCCTGACTTTC.

In nucleotides, the CDR3 is TGTGCCAGCAGCTTTTATAGCCCTAGTTACCGCGGGAGCTCTTACGAGCAGTACTTC. Translating gives CASSFYSPSYRGSSYEQYF. The V gene is TRBV7-2, the J gene TRBJ2-7, with TRBD2 matching over 7 bases. Looked up from germline, CDR1 is SGHTA and CDR2 is FQGNSA. The CDR3 consists of 19 residues. The V segment lost 3 bases and the J segment 4 bases; nucleotides outside the gene matches: 21.

The table lists this clone with a few counts. This chain links TRBV6-5 with TRBJ1-5; unclear D gene. Trimming took 3 bases from V and 5 from J, leaving 11 bases between them. The CDR3 length is 14 residues. Germline CDR1 reads MNHEY; CDR2 reads SVGAGI. Here the CDR3 DNA reads TGTGCCAGCAGTTATGACGCGGCCTATCAGCCCCAGCATTTT. Encoded protein: CASSYDAAYQPQHF.

V gene TRBV6-5 combines with J gene TRBJ1-2, with TRBD1 matching over 12 bases. Germline V gene lookup returns CDR1 MNHEY and CDR2 SVGAGI. V lost 5 bases, J lost 6 bases, and 7 bases stayed unmatched. The CDR3 sequence is 15 residues long. As DNA, the CDR3 is TGTGCCAGCAGTAGGGACAGGGGGCGCATGGATGGCTACACCTTC. It specifies CASSRDRGRMDGYTF.

The V call is TRBV7-2, the J call TRBJ2-3; D unresolved. CDR1 is SGHTA, CDR2 FQGNSA, per germline. This CDR3 comprises 12 residues. V was clipped by 11 bases and J by 2 bases, with 11 bases between them. The CDR3: CASGAYTDTQYF. CDR3 DNA sequence: TGTGCCTCCGGTGCTTACACAGATACGCAGTATTTT. The whole variable domain, remainder taken from reference TRBV7-2 and TRBJ2-3, is GAGVSQSPSNKVTEKGKDVELRCDPISGHTALYWYRQSLGQGLEFLIYFQGNSAPDKSGLPSDRFSAERTGGSVSTLTIQRTQQEDSAVYLCASGAYTDTQYFGPGTRLTVL.

V and J are TRBV6-5 and TRBJ2-2, with 9 bases aligning to TRBD2. Germline values: CDR1 MNHEY, CDR2 SVGAGI. J was trimmed by 4 bases and V by 11 bases; bases with no gene match: 5. CDR3 length: 13 amino acids. DNA of the CDR3: TGTGCCGCGCGGACTAGCGCCACCGGGGAGCTGTTTTTT. Translating gives CAARTSATGELFF.

This chain joins TRBV6-1 and TRBJ1-2, with unresolved D. V was shortened by 1 base and J by 1 base, with 13 bases between the two germline ends. The germline CDR1 and CDR2 sequences are MNHNS and SASEGT. This CDR3 is built from 16 residues. The CDR3 loop reads CASSEGGGNLNYGYTF. The CDR3 coding sequence is TGTGCCAGCAGTGAAGGGGGAGGAAATCTTAACTATGGCTACACCTTC.

The J gene is TRBJ2-7, the V gene TRBV19, with D uncertain. The germline gives CDR1 LNHDA, CDR2 SQIVND (reference sequence). Trimming left V 3 bases short and J 5 bases short, with 8 bases between. The CDR3 extends over 12 amino acids. The CDR3 is CASSISTNEQYF. The CDR3 nucleotides read TGTGCCAGTAGTATTTCTACAAACGAGCAGTACTTC.

The chain combines TRBV5-7 with TRBJ2-7; 8 bases are shared with TRBD2. TRBV5-7 is flagged as an ORF with uncertain function. Trimming cost V 0 bases and J 0 bases; bases outside gene matches: 8. The CDR3 totals 17 residues. The CDR3, as DNA: TGTGCCAGCAGCTTGGCGGGGGGGGTCCACCTCTCCTACGAGCAGTACTTC. This codes for CASSLAGGVHLSYEQYF.

This clone turned up a few times. This chain uses TRBV6-5 with TRBJ2-2; D not resolved. Germline CDR1 is MNHEY and CDR2 is SVGAGI. V was clipped by 0 bases and J by 0 bases, with 8 bases between them. The CDR3 consists of 16 residues. CDR3 nucleotide sequence: TGTGCCAGCAGTTACTCTACGGCCCCGAACACCGGGGAGCTGTTTTTT. It is translated as CASSYSTAPNTGELFF.